This T cell receptor (beta chain) was obtained from a study of T cell responses to AZD1222 COVID-19 vaccine. Libraries were prepared by immunoSEQ multiplex PCR; TCRdb keeps only in-frame clonotypes and omits some of them. Among 90,000 to 120,000 clones listed, approximately 90% were seen once. About this clone: Its specificity is unknown.

Germline CDR1 and CDR2: SGHAT and FQNNGV. The CDR3 spans 14 residues. J was trimmed by 6 bases and V by 7 bases; bases with no gene match: 7. Study conclusions and caveats: Donors were mostly white British, more females; clonal diversity possibly underestimated.

This sequence joins TRBV11-2 and TRBJ1-4; TRBD1 agrees at 8 bases. The sample in question was peripheral blood, obtained 28 days after the second AZD1222 dose. The source of this sequence is an adult who received the AZD1222 COVID-19 vaccine. In DNA form, the CDR3 reads TGTGCCAGCACCCCCCAGGGGGCTTATGAAAAACTGTTTTTT. This encodes CASTPQGAYEKLFF.